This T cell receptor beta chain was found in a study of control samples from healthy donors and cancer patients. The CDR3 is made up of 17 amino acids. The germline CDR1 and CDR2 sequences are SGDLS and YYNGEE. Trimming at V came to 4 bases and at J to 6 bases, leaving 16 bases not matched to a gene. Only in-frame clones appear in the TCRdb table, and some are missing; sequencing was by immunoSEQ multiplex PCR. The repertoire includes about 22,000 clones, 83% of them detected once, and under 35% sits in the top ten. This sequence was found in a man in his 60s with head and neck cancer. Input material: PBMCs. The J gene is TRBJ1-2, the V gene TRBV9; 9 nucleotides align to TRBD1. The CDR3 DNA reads TGTGCCAGCAGCTCACTCCGGGGACAGGGCCTGATCCATGGCTACACCTTC. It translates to CASSSLRGQGLIHGYTF. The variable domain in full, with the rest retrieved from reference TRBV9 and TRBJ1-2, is DSGVTQTPKHLITATGQRVTLRCSPRSGDLSVYWYQQSLDQGLQFLIQYYNGEERAKGNILERFSAQQFPDLHSELNLSSLELGDSALYFCASSSLRGQGLIHGYTFGSGTRLTVV.